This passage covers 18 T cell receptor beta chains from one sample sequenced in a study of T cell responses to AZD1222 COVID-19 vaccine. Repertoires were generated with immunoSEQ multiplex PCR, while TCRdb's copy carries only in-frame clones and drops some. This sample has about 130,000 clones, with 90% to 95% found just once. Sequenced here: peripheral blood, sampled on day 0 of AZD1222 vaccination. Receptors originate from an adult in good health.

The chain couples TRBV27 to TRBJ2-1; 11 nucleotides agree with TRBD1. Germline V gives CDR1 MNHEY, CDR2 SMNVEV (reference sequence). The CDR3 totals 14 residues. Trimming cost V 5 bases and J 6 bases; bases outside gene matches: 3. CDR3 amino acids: CASSPGTGGNEQFF. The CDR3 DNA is TGTGCCAGCAGTCCCGGGACAGGGGGCAATGAGCAGTTCTTC.

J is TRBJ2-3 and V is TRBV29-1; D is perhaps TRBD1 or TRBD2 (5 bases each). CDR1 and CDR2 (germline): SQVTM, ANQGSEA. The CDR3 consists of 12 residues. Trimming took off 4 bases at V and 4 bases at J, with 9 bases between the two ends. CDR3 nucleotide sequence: TGCAGCGTTGTTGGGGACGCAGATACGCAGTATTTT. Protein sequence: CSVVGDADTQYF.

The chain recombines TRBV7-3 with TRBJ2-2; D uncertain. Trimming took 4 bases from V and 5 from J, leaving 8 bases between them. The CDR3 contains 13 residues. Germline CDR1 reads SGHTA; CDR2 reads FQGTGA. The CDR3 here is CASSSEPTGELFF. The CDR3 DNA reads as TGTGCCAGCAGCTCTGAGCCGACCGGGGAGCTGTTTTTT.

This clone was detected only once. The CDR3 DNA reads TGTGCCACTCCAGATACGCAGTATTTT. Translating gives CATPDTQYF. The V gene is TRBV21-1, the J gene TRBJ2-3; the table gives TRBD2 as D, unverified against the DNA. TRBV21-1 is a listed pseudogene. This CDR3 is 9 amino acids long.

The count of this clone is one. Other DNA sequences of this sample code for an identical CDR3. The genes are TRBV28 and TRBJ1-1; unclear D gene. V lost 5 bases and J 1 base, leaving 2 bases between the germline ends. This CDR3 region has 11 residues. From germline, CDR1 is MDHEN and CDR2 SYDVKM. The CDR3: CASSRNTEAFF. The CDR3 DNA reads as TGTGCCAGCAGTCGGAACACTGAAGCTTTCTTT.

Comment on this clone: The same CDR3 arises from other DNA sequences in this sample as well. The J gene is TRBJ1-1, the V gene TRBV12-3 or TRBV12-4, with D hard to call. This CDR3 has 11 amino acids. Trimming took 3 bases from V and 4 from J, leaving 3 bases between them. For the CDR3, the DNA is TGTGCCAGCAGTTTGGGCACTGAAGCTTTCTTT. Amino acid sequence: CASSLGTEAFF.

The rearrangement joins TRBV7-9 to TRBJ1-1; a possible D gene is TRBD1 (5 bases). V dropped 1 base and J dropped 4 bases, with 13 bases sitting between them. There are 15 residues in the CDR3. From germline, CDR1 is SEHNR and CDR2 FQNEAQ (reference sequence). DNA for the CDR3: TGTGCCAGCAGCTTAGTGGTAGGGGAAGGCACTGAAGCTTTCTTT. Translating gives CASSLVVGEGTEAFF. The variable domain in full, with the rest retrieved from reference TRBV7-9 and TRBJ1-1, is DTGVSQNPRHKITKRGQNVTFRCDPISEHNRLYWYRQTLGQGPEFLTYFQNEAQLEKSRLLSDRFSAERPKGSFSTLEIQRTEQGDSAMYLCASSLVVGEGTEAFFGQGTRLTVV.

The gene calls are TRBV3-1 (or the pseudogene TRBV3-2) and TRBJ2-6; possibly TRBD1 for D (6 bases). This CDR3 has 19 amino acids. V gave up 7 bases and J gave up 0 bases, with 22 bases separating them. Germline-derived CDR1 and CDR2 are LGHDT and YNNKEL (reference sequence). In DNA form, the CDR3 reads TGTGCCAGCAACCTCCATCCTGGGACATCCGTCTCTGGGGCCAACGTCCTGACTTTC. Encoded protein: CASNLHPGTSVSGANVLTF.

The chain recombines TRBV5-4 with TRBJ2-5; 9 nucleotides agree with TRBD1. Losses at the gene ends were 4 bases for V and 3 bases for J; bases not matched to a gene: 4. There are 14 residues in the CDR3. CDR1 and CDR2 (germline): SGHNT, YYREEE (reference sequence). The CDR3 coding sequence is TGTGCCAGCAGCCTAAGGACAGGGGAAGAGACCCAGTACTTC. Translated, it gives CASSLRTGEETQYF.

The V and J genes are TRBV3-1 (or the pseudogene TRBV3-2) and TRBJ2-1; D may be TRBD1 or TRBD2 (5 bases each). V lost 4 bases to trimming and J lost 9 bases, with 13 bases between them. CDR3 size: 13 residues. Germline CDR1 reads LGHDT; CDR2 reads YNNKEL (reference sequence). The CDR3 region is CASSPQTEGEQFF. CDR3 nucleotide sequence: TGTGCCAGCAGCCCCCAGACAGAGGGTGAGCAGTTCTTC.

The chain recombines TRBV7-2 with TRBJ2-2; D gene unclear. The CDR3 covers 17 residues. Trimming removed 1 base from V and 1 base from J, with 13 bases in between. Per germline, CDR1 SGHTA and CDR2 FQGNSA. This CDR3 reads CASSLVFTGRNTGELFF. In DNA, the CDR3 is TGTGCCAGCAGCTTAGTGTTTACGGGCAGGAACACCGGGGAGCTGTTTTTT.

The CDR3 is CASSLGGTGLGNTIYF. The CDR3 region has the DNA TGCGCCAGCAGCTTGGGTGGGACAGGGCTCGGAAACACCATATATTTT. This chain joins TRBV5-1 and TRBJ1-3; 9 bases are a match to TRBD1. With V trimmed by 0 bases and J by 4 bases, 5 bases remained unmatched. Germline loops: CDR1 SGHRS, CDR2 YFSETQ. This CDR3 has 16 residues. Full variable domain (rest looked up from reference TRBV5-1 and TRBJ1-3): KAGVTQTPRYLIKTRGQQVTLSCSPISGHRSVSWYQQTPGQGLQFLFEYFSETQRNKGNFPGRFSGRQFSNSRSEMNVSTLELGDSALYLCASSLGGTGLGNTIYFGEGSWLTVV.

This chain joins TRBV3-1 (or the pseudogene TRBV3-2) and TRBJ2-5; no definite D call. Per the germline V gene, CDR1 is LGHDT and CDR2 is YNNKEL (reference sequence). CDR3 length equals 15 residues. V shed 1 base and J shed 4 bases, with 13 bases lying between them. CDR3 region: CASSQGSSVVETQYF. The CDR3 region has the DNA TGTGCCAGCAGCCAAGGATCTTCGGTGGTAGAGACCCAGTACTTC.

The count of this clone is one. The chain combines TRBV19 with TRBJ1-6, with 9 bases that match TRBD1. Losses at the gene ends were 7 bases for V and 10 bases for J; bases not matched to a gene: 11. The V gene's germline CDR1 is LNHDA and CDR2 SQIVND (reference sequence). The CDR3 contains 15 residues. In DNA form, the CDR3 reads TGTGCCAGTACTCCCACCGGGACAGGGAGATCACCCCTCCACTTT. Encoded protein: CASTPTGTGRSPLHF.

CDR3 nucleotides: TGTGCCAGCAGTTGGACAGGACAGATTAATGAAAAACTGTTTTTT. This encodes CASSWTGQINEKLFF. The chain employs TRBV6-5 and TRBJ1-4; 7 bases map to TRBD1. The CDR3 spans 15 residues. V was pared by 4 bases and J by 4 bases, with 6 bases of the junction left unmatched. Per germline, CDR1 MNHEY and CDR2 SVGAGI.

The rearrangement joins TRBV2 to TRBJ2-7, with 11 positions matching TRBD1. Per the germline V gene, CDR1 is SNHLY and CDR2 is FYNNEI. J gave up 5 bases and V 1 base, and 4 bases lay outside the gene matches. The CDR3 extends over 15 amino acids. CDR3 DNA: TGTGCCAGCAGTGAAGTCGGGACAGGGGGACACGAGCAGTACTTC. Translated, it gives CASSEVGTGGHEQYF.

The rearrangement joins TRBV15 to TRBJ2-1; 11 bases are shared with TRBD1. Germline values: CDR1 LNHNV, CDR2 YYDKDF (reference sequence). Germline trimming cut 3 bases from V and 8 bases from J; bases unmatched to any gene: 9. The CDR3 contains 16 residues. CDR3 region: CATSSPVRDRGDEQFF. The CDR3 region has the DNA TGTGCCACCAGCAGTCCCGTTCGGGACAGGGGGGATGAGCAGTTCTTC.

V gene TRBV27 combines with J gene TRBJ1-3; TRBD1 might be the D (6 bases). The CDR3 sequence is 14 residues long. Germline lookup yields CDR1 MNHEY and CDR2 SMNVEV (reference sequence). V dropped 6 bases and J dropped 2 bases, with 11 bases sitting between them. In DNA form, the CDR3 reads TGTGCCAGCAGGGGACAAGGGGCTGGAAACACCATATATTTT. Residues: CASRGQGAGNTIYF.